A single sample gave rise to the 18 T cell receptor beta chains below, sequenced in a study of beta chain features in type 1 diabetes. What was sequenced were expressed TCRB transcripts, since all of the isolated RNA had been reverse transcribed. Sequencing was performed with immunoSEQ multiplex PCR; in TCRdb, only in-frame clones are kept and a portion is missing. The sample lists around 400,000 clones, less than 15% occurring once. The sequenced sample consisted of naive CD4+ T cells from blood. These receptors originate from a woman under 30 in good health.

This chain uses TRBV7-2 with TRBJ1-1; 9 bases line up with TRBD1. Per the germline V gene, CDR1 is SGHTA and CDR2 is FQGNSA. The V gene end was trimmed by 3 bases and the J gene end by 3 bases; junction bases not matched to a gene: 8. The CDR3 extends over 16 amino acids. The CDR3 reads CASSLGQGRGYTEAFF. The CDR3 DNA reads TGTGCCAGCAGCTTGGGACAGGGTCGCGGATACACTGAAGCTTTCTTT.

In its sample, this clone was seen a few times. V usage is TRBV10-3 and J usage is TRBJ2-1; 9 nucleotides match TRBD1. Germline CDR1 is ENHRY and CDR2 is SYGVKD. The V gene end was trimmed by 10 bases and the J gene end by 4 bases; junction bases not matched to a gene: 5. This CDR3 has 13 residues. The CDR3, as DNA: TGTGCCACCCGGGACAGGGATTACAATGAGCAGTTCTTC. Protein sequence: CATRDRDYNEQFF.

The chain couples TRBV30 to TRBJ1-2, with 10 bases aligning to TRBD1. The V gene end was trimmed by 0 bases and the J gene end by 4 bases; junction bases not matched to a gene: 14. This CDR3 region has 18 residues. From germline, CDR1 is GTSNPN and CDR2 SVGIG (reference sequence). The CDR3 coding sequence is TGTGCCTGGAGTGTACCCGGGACAGGGGTCGCCCTAGGCTATGGCTACACCTTC. It yields the protein CAWSVPGTGVALGYGYTF.

For this clone: Additional DNA sequences in this sample encode the identical CDR3. The chain carries TRBV28 and TRBJ2-1; a possible D gene is TRBD2 (5 bases). This CDR3 comprises 14 residues. Germline V gene lookup returns CDR1 MDHEN and CDR2 SYDVKM. Trimming left V 3 bases short and J 0 bases short, with 6 bases between. The DNA of the CDR3 is TGTGCCAGCAGTTTGGGGAGCTCCTACAATGAGCAGTTCTTC. It translates to CASSLGSSYNEQFF. The full variable domain, completed using reference TRBV28 and TRBJ2-1, is DVKVTQSSRYLVKRTGEKVFLECVQDMDHENMFWYRQDPGLGLRLIYFSYDVKMKEKGDIPEGYSVSREKKERFSLILESASTNQTSMYLCASSLGSSYNEQFFGPGTRLTVL.

This clone came up a few times. J is TRBJ2-1 and V is TRBV19; D unclear. The CDR3 has 13 amino acids. Germline CDR1 and CDR2: LNHDA and SQIVND (reference sequence). V was pared by 3 bases and J by 4 bases, with 7 bases between. This CDR3 is CASSIQKYNEQFF. In nucleotides, the CDR3 is TGTGCCAGTAGTATCCAAAAATACAATGAGCAGTTCTTC.

This clone was observed a handful of times. This chain connects TRBV7-9 to TRBJ2-7; the match to TRBD1 covers 7 bases. With 5 bases clipped from V and 0 bases from J, the junction kept 7 bases outside the gene matches. Germline V gives CDR1 SEHNR, CDR2 FQNEAQ (reference sequence). This CDR3 region has 15 residues. The CDR3 DNA follows: TGTGCCAGCAGCCTCCGACAGGGCCACTCCTACGAGCAGTACTTC. It is translated as CASSLRQGHSYEQYF.

The genes are TRBV7-6 and TRBJ2-1; the D gene is possibly TRBD2 (6 bases). The germline gives CDR1 SGHVS, CDR2 FNYEAQ. V gave up 2 bases and J gave up 5 bases, with 16 bases separating them. The CDR3 runs to 16 residues. As DNA, the CDR3 is TGTGCCAGCAGCTTAACGGCGGGGTGGAAAAACAATGAGCAGTTCTTC. It translates to CASSLTAGWKNNEQFF.

The gene calls are TRBV5-4 and TRBJ2-1; a weak D match, TRBD2 (5 bases). CDR1 is SGHNT and CDR2 is YYREEE in the germline V gene (reference sequence). Trimming took 2 bases from V and 3 from J, leaving 9 bases between them. The CDR3 runs 14 residues. In nucleotides, the CDR3 is TGTGCCAGCAGCTTTAAGGACTTCTACAATGAGCAGTTCTTC. Its translation is CASSFKDFYNEQFF.

V gene TRBV5-1 combines with J gene TRBJ2-7, with TRBD2 identical over 10 bases. This CDR3 has 16 amino acids. The J segment lost 2 bases and the V segment lost 4 bases, leaving 9 bases of the junction unmatched. Germline assignment: CDR1 SGHRS and CDR2 YFSETQ. This CDR3 reads CASSPPGLADTYEQYF. CDR3 sequence (DNA): TGCGCCAGCAGCCCCCCAGGACTAGCGGACACCTACGAGCAGTACTTC. The variable domain in full, completed from reference TRBV5-1 and TRBJ2-7, reads KAGVTQTPRYLIKTRGQQVTLSCSPISGHRSVSWYQQTPGQGLQFLFEYFSETQRNKGNFPGRFSGRQFSNSRSEMNVSTLELGDSALYLCASSPPGLADTYEQYFGPGTRLTVT.

A few counts support this clone. CDR3 region: CSVEGTVEKLFF. In DNA, the CDR3 is TGCAGCGTTGAGGGCACCGTCGAAAAACTGTTTTTT. V usage is TRBV29-1 and J usage is TRBJ1-4; no definite D call. Germline loops: CDR1 SQVTM, CDR2 ANQGSEA. V was pared by 3 bases and J by 8 bases, with 10 bases between. The CDR3 extends over 12 amino acids.

This clone was seen more than once but under ten times. V is TRBV6-1 and J is TRBJ1-2, with a possible D match to TRBD1 (6 bases). The CDR3 extends over 15 amino acids. Germline lookup yields CDR1 MNHNS and CDR2 SASEGT. Between the trimmed V and J ends, which lost 9 bases and 3 bases, there was a span of 20 bases. CDR3 amino acids: CASNAGGQADYGYTF. The DNA for the CDR3 is TGTGCCAGTAATGCCGGGGGGCAGGCGGACTATGGCTACACCTTC.

The chain carries TRBV6-5 and TRBJ2-7, with no clear D. With 0 bases removed from V and 4 bases from J, the gap between germline ends came to 7 bases. Germline V gene sequence: CDR1 MNHEY, CDR2 SVGAGI. The CDR3 extends over 13 amino acids. In DNA, the CDR3 is TGTGCCAGCAGTTACTCAGACATTTACGAGCAGTACTTC. As protein: CASSYSDIYEQYF.

In its sample, this clone was seen a few times. V usage is TRBV27 and J usage is TRBJ2-1, with TRBD2 matching 13 bases. CDR3 length: 16 amino acids. V lost 4 bases, J lost 4 bases, and 4 bases stayed unmatched. Germline V lookup: CDR1 MNHEY, CDR2 SMNVEV (reference sequence). The CDR3 DNA reads TGTGCCAGCAGTTCAGGACTAGCGGGAGCGTACAATGAGCAGTTCTTC. This translates into CASSSGLAGAYNEQFF.

CDR3 coding DNA: TGTGCCTATAGTTGGGGGAAACTAGCGGTGGATCCCGGGGAGCTGTTTTTT. Its translation is CAYSWGKLAVDPGELFF. The gene calls are TRBV30 and TRBJ2-2; 8 positions match TRBD2. The CDR3 length is 17 residues. V shed 7 bases and J 6 bases; nucleotides not matched to a gene: 19. Looked up from germline, CDR1 is GTSNPN and CDR2 is SVGIG (reference sequence). Together with reference TRBV30 and TRBJ2-2, the CDR3 gives the full variable domain: SQTIHQWPATLVQPVGSPLSLECTVEGTSNPNLYWYRQAAGRGLQLLFYSVGIGQISSEVPQNLSASRPQDRQFILSSKKLLLSDSGFYLCAYSWGKLAVDPGELFFGEGSRLTVL.

The chain is built from TRBV5-1 and TRBJ1-3, with 9 bases that match TRBD1. Losses at the gene ends were 2 bases for V and 3 bases for J; bases not matched to a gene: 3. From germline, CDR1 is SGHRS and CDR2 YFSETQ. This CDR3 has 15 amino acids. DNA of the CDR3: TGCGCCAGCAGCTTCGGGACAGGGCATGGAAACACCATATATTTT. Its protein is CASSFGTGHGNTIYF.

The J gene is TRBJ2-7, the V gene TRBV7-9; 10 bases agree with TRBD2. Germline CDR1 reads SEHNR; CDR2 reads FQNEAQ (reference sequence). V lost 3 bases and J lost 3; bases outside the gene matches: 5. This CDR3 contains 15 residues. The CDR3 DNA sequence: TGTGCCAGCAGCTTGGTAGCGGGAGGTAACTACGAGCAGTACTTC. Translating gives CASSLVAGGNYEQYF.

The chain recombines TRBV9 with TRBJ2-1, with 10 nucleotides matching TRBD2. Germline values: CDR1 SGDLS, CDR2 YYNGEE. This CDR3 comprises 15 residues. V lost 1 base to trimming and J lost 9 bases; unmatched junction nucleotides: 7. CDR3 amino acids: CASSVLAGEQVEQFF. DNA of the CDR3: TGTGCCAGCAGCGTACTAGCGGGAGAACAGGTTGAGCAGTTCTTC.

This clone was counted only a few times. V and J are TRBV6-5 and TRBJ2-1; TRBD1 is a possible D gene (5 bases). The V and J ends lost 2 bases and 0 bases respectively, with 8 bases between them. This CDR3 comprises 15 residues. Germline CDR1 is MNHEY and CDR2 is SVGAGI. Here the CDR3 DNA reads TGTGCCAGCAGTTACCGCGACAGCTCCTACAATGAGCAGTTCTTC. It is translated as CASSYRDSSYNEQFF.